This T cell receptor (beta chain) derives from a study of regulatory T cells in long-lasting Graves disease (dated by TCRdb to about 2021). Regarding the research as a whole: Antithyroid drugs had been taken for less than 3 months by newly diagnosed Graves' disease patients. A total of around 35 samples underwent TCR sequencing: roughly 13 from persistent and around 20 from newly diagnosed Graves' disease patients. The study was registered as a clinical trial and conducted in China. Persistent Graves' disease patients were compared with newly diagnosed Graves' disease patients by peripheral blood TCR sequencing and RNA sequencing.

This clonotype has a count of ten or more. Its antigen is still unknown. The input lacks base qualities; no much larger clone sits a single base away. V gives up 3 bases and J gives up 7 bases, and the segment between their germline ends measures 22 bases. From cysteine to phenylalanine, the CDR3 is 16 amino acids long. Only the CDR3 part of the read is kept: 48 bases, read in frame from the first base. CDR1 and CDR2 (MDHEN, SYDVKM) derive from the germline V gene. The sample's time point label is to be understood as: newly diagnosed GD, antithyroid drugs for less than 3 months. For both TCR sequencing and RNA sequencing, RNA was extracted from PBMCs using TRIzol. The diagnosis of Graves' disease was made according to American Thyroid Association guidelines. Patients for the study were recruited at an endocrinology department in Xi'an, China. From each patient, around 9 milliliters of peripheral blood was collected into an EDTA anticoagulant tube. PBMCs were isolated by Ficoll Paque Plus density gradient separation without further T cell sorting. An Agilent 2100 Bioanalyzer and agarose gel were used to assess RNA quality, and a NanoDrop 2000 was used to measure RNA concentration.

Library preparation used multiplex PCR. Sequencing instrument: Illumina HiSeq 4000. iRepertoire HTBI primers and Arm-PCR amplification of CDR3 regions were used to construct TCR beta libraries. PCR products were gel purified before sequencing. The study's processing was this. A total of 62 TRBV and approximately 15 TRBJ segments were identified across samples and were used for gene usage analysis of CDR3 amino acid clonotypes. COPE and FqMerger were used to merge filtered high-quality paired reads into contigs. Contigs were aligned with BLAST to IMGT TRBV, TRBD and TRBJ reference genes, and CDR3 was defined per IMGT. Highly expanded clones were defined as clonotypes with a frequency above 0.1%. Shannon entropy served as the measure of repertoire diversity, while the Gini coefficient captured V-J evenness. Clonotypes shared by more than one individual were considered public. Using fastp at Q25 and MiXCR, TCRdb reprocessed the public reads and kept productive beta chains. For every CDR3 protein sequence, its rows merge into one entry that carries the most common genes and DNA. The V and J calls were determined by TCRdb, not by the authors. The sample table contains a few hundred thousand distinct CDR3 sequences; only one count was recorded for 14% of them. The ten largest clones take up over 15% of the sample.

The study at large found these results: More public clonotypes were shared among persistent patients (about 2,800) than among newly diagnosed patients (more than 950). Compared with newly diagnosed patients, patients with persistent Graves' disease had lower TCR Shannon entropy and fewer highly expanded clones, which suggests clonal expansion. Sequencing and analysis were limited to the TCR beta chain. The study examined only peripheral blood because the primary lesion, thyroid tissue, could not be accessed. As a limitation, the authors acknowledged that the small sample size may reduce accuracy. Persistent disease showed preferential use of TRBV28, TRBJ1-2 and TRBJ2-5, whereas newly diagnosed disease favored TRBV20-1 and TRBJ2-1.

This same sample was also taken into another study, of T cells in Graves' hyperthyroidism and ophthalmopathy. Reported in the second study: A patient counted as having stable Graves' hyperthyroidism if no progression to ophthalmopathy occurred over 18 months of follow-up. Hyperthyroidism patients were aged 18 to 65 years and newly diagnosed, with disease duration of less than 2 months. Any patient with an uncontrolled infection, another autoimmune disease, pregnancy or lactation was excluded. Clinical symptoms, serum thyroxine and TRAb, thyroid ultrasound, and orbital computed tomography formed the basis for the diagnoses. The first round of RT-PCR for the TCR CDR3 was performed with the HTBI primer set and the Qiagen OneStep RT-PCR kit. Blood samples also contained most of the expanded thyroid clonotypes (frequency above 0.001), which suggests that blood repertoires may reflect thyroid immune responses. Ophthalmopathy was separated from stable hyperthyroidism by a 13 V-J signature model, with over 85% sensitivity and approximately 81% specificity obtained in cross-validation and 80%/75% obtained in testing. During validation, the model predicted progression to ophthalmopathy a median of approximately 7 months ahead of onset, with roughly 65% sensitivity and about 72% specificity. To identify TCR V-J signatures that set the groups apart, the researchers used a discovery cohort of 100 patients, made up of 43 with Graves' ophthalmopathy and 57 with stable Graves' hyperthyroidism. Whether ophthalmopathy could be predicted prospectively was tested in an independent validation cohort made up of 18 to 20 hyperthyroidism patients plus 17 patients who later progressed to ophthalmopathy. The 75 to 100 discovery patients were divided at random into training and test sets in a 7:3 ratio. In more than 5 Graves' hyperthyroidism patients, the study also compared T-cell repertoires from thyroid tissue with T-cell repertoires from blood. After sampling, hyperthyroidism patients received methimazole starting at 30 mg daily, and ophthalmopathy patients received high-dose intravenous methylprednisolone. Libraries were constructed in a second round of multiplex PCR, after which size selection and purification were carried out. Paired-end sequencing of the libraries was performed with 100 bp reads on an Illumina HiSeq2000. SOAPnuke was used to process the raw data, removing reads that contained adapters or uncalled bases, had a mean Phred below 15, or lacked an exact match to the constant primer or identifier. High-quality paired reads were merged using COPE v1.2.5, and each unique nucleotide sequence was defined as a clonotype. Clonotypes were aligned to IMGT TRBV, TRBD and TRBJ reference segments using MiTCR v1.1. Only V-J combinations with frequency above 0.0001, covering about 99% of repertoires, were analysed. A TCS score was defined as the ratio of F50 (clonal expansion) to E x V (chaos), with BLOSUM62-based TCRdist applied between CDR3 peptides within each V-J. Welch's t-statistics and random forest reduced roughly 540 V-J features to around 14, which were used in a naive Bayes classifier (R e1071). No statistical method was used to fix the sample size in advance, and group allocation was not hidden from the investigators. The paper describes TCR Vbeta CDR3 sequencing of 140 or so peripheral blood samples, made up of fewer than 50 ophthalmopathy patients, 70 to 75 hyperthyroidism patients and 17 progressor patients.

The chain is encoded by TRBV28 joined to TRBJ2-7; the D gene is perhaps TRBD2, from 5 matching bases. The sequence was collected from a woman aged 45-65 years with Graves disease. Donor details come from another sample of the same person, matched by shared clones. Sequenced material: peripheral blood mononuclear cells (PBMCs), taken at new diagnosis, from a patient treated with antithyroid drugs. Read as DNA, the sequence is TGTGCCAGCAGTTTTCCCCTCCTGGCGGGTTCTACTGAGCAGTACTTC. Its protein is CASSFPLLAGSTEQYF.